This TCR beta chain originates from a study of CXCR3-negative and CXCR3-positive naive CD8 T cells. Study findings and constraints: CXCR3-negative and CXCR3-positive naive cells shared comparable TRBV-TRBJ usage, but memory cells did not.

UMI labels and 5' RACE were used to prepare the TRB cDNA libraries. TCRdb re-called the 5' RACE reads; every CDR3 protein appears as one record, without DNA. The sample has about 130,000 distinct CDR3 sequences, and its top ten clones hold roughly 0.31%. For this clonotype: Its antigen remains unidentified.

The germline V gene encodes CDR1 SGDLS and CDR2 YYNGEE. This CDR3 is 15 amino acids long. The chain links TRBV9 to TRBJ1-1. The sequencing input was naive CXCR3- CD8+ T cells from blood. Subset: CD45RO-CCR7+CD27+CD95- naive CD8+ T cells lacking CXCR3 (TNR3-). This TCR derives from a human donor in good health. Some clones in this sample may be carry-over from other donors' samples. CDR3 loop: CASSVAAGMNTEAFF.